A selection of T cell receptor beta chains follows, all from one sample in a study of blood T cell repertoires in COVID-19. Generated by immunoSEQ multiplex PCR, the TCRdb table keeps only in-frame clones and is missing some. This sample has approximately 110,000 clones, with around 90% found just once. Sequenced input: peripheral blood. The receptors originated from a man between 45 and 60 years old with COVID-19, enrolled during active disease. CDR3s include the opening cysteine and the closing phenylalanine or tryptophan. Fields, in order: clone size, V gene, D gene, J gene, CDR3 DNA, CDR3 protein. D genes are given only for firm matches. The size of a clone is reported for some rows only, either as once, few or many, or as a class for expanded clones.

.	TRBV19	TRBD2	TRBJ2-3	TGTGCCAGTACCCCCGGGGCTAGCGGGAGGGCTAGCACAGATACGCAGTATTTT	CASTPGASGRASTDTQYF
.	TRBV5-1	.	TRBJ1-5	TGCGCCAGCAGCCACGAGGGCAATCAGCCCCAGCATTTT	CASSHEGNQPQHF
.	TRBV28	TRBD1	TRBJ1-4	TGTGCCAGCAGCTTAGGACAGGGGGGCTTTAGGAAACTGTTTTTT	CASSLGQGGFRKLFF
.	TRBV30	.	TRBJ2-1	TGTGCCTGGAGTGCCCCCCGAGCGGCCCTCTACAATGAGCAGTTCTTC	CAWSAPRAALYNEQFF
.	TRBV6-6	.	TRBJ2-1	TGTGCCAGCAGTTACGGGAGGGGGAGAGGGAATGAGCAGTTCTTC	CASSYGRGRGNEQFF
.	TRBV6-5	.	TRBJ2-1	TGTGCCAGCAGTACCCGGCCCCAGGGTCCCGAGCAGTTCTTC	CASSTRPQGPEQFF
.	TRBV5-8	.	TRBJ1-4	TGTGCCAGCAGCTTGGCCAATAATGAAAAACTGTTTTTT	CASSLANNEKLFF
once	TRBV9	TRBD1	TRBJ1-5	TGTGCCAGCAGCGCGGGGACAGGGATCCAGCCCCAGCATTTT	CASSAGTGIQPQHF
.	TRBV6-1	TRBD2	TRBJ2-1	TGTGCCAGCAGTGAGTTGACGGGGGGAGAGCAGTTCTTC	CASSELTGGEQFF
.	TRBV6-5	.	TRBJ1-4	TGTGCCAGCAGTTACGGGTTGAGACAGAGCAATGAAAAACTGTTTTTT	CASSYGLRQSNEKLFF
.	TRBV18	.	TRBJ1-1	TGTGCCAGCTCACCATCTGCGGGCTCGAACACTGAAGCTTTCTTT	CASSPSAGSNTEAFF
.	TRBV3-1/TRBV3-2	TRBD1	TRBJ1-6	TGTGCCAGCAGCCAAGGACAGGGGGTCTCACCCCTCCACTTT	CASSQGQGVSPLHF
.	TRBV7-8	.	TRBJ2-1	TGTGCCAGCAGCTTAGACGGCAGGAACGAGCAGTTCTTC	CASSLDGRNEQFF
.	TRBV28	.	TRBJ1-2	TGTGCCAGTTCAAGCGGGTATGGCTACACCTTC	CASSSGYGYTF
.	TRBV7-3	.	TRBJ1-1	TGTGCCAGCAGCCTAACCGGGACACAGAACACTGAAGCTTTCTTT	CASSLTGTQNTEAFF
.	TRBV19	TRBD1	TRBJ1-4	TGTGCCAGTAAGGGCGGACAGGGGGATGAAAAACTGTTTTTT	CASKGGQGDEKLFF
.	TRBV5-1	TRBD1	TRBJ2-3	TGCGCCAGCAGCTTGGTCGGGCAGGGGGCCACAGATACGCAGTATTTT	CASSLVGQGATDTQYF
.	TRBV6-2/TRBV6-3	TRBD2	TRBJ2-5	TGTGCCAGCAGCCCCGGGACTAGCGGGAGGTACCAAGAGACCCAGTACTTC	CASSPGTSGRYQETQYF
.	TRBV28	TRBD2	TRBJ2-1	TGTGCCAGCAGTCCCCTAGCGGGAGCATTTGAGCAGTTCTTC	CASSPLAGAFEQFF
once	TRBV9	TRBD2	TRBJ2-3	TGTGCCAGCAGCGTAGAGACTAGCGGGTCCACAGATACGCAGTATTTT	CASSVETSGSTDTQYF
.	TRBV5-1	.	TRBJ2-3	TGCGCCAGCAGCCCTCTCTTGAGCACAGATACGCAGTATTTT	CASSPLLSTDTQYF
.	TRBV27	.	TRBJ2-2	TGTGCCAGCAGTTTAGGGAGCGACGGGGAGCTGTTTTTT	CASSLGSDGELFF
.	TRBV3-1/TRBV3-2	.	TRBJ2-3	TGTGCCAGCAGCTCAGGGGTAGCGAGGACGCAGTATTTT	CASSSGVARTQYF
.	TRBV27	.	TRBJ1-2	TGTGCCAGCAGTTTATCCGACCGCGGGGATTATGGCTACACCTTC	CASSLSDRGDYGYTF
.	TRBV19	TRBD2	TRBJ2-7	TGTGCCAGTAGTATGGGACTAGCGGTTAGCTCCTACGAGCAGTACTTC	CASSMGLAVSSYEQYF
.	TRBV27	TRBD1	TRBJ1-2	TGTGCCAGCAGTTCAGACAGGGCCGGGCGTGGCTACACCTTC	CASSSDRAGRGYTF
.	TRBV7-9	TRBD1	TRBJ1-3	TGTGCCAGCAGCCCCGACAGGGGAACTGGAAACACCATATATTTT	CASSPDRGTGNTIYF
.	TRBV5-1	TRBD2	TRBJ2-1	TGCGCCAGCTCCCAGGGGCGGGAGGGCCGGACTGAGCAGTTCTTC	CASSQGREGRTEQFF
.	TRBV19	.	TRBJ2-3	TGTGCCAGTAGTATAGAAGGGGGTGCAGATACGCAGTATTTT	CASSIEGGADTQYF
.	TRBV10-2	.	TRBJ2-5	TGCGCCAGCAGTGAGACCCGGGTCTTGAGGGAGACCCAGTACTTC	CASSETRVLRETQYF
.	TRBV6-5	TRBD1	TRBJ2-3	TGTGCCAGCAGGTCCACAGGGGCTGGTACGCAGTATTTT	CASRSTGAGTQYF
.	TRBV7-2	TRBD1	TRBJ2-7	TGTGCCAGCACCGGACAGGGCTCCTCCTACGAGCAGTACTTC	CASTGQGSSYEQYF
.	TRBV6-5	.	TRBJ1-2	TGTGCCAGCAGCCCGAGAGCCTATGGCTACACCTTC	CASSPRAYGYTF
.	TRBV18	TRBD2	TRBJ2-3	TGTGCCAGCTCACCCGACCCTAGCGGGAGGAATACGCAGTATTTT	CASSPDPSGRNTQYF
.	TRBV28	.	TRBJ1-2	TGTGCCAGCAGTTTCCAGGGTAACTATGGCTACACCTTC	CASSFQGNYGYTF
.	TRBV10-3	.	TRBJ1-4	TGTGCCATCAGTGTTCGCTTACTAGGACGAGATAATGAAAAACTGTTTTTT	CAISVRLLGRDNEKLFF
.	TRBV5-1	.	TRBJ1-1	TGCGCCAGCAGCCCTAGGACAGATGAAAGTGAAGCTTTCTTT	CASSPRTDESEAFF